The table lists the clone carrying this T cell receptor (beta chain) with a few counts. In the authors' workflow: The authors estimated nucleated cell counts from reference gene primer amplification. Sequencing was performed with immunoSEQ multiplex PCR; in TCRdb, only in-frame clones are kept and a portion is missing. The V and J calls and clone size were taken over from that table, and D and trimming were inferred from the DNA. Counted here are some 240,000 clones, 75% to 85% occurring once; the ten biggest clones make up around 9.5%. The sample comes from a study of blood T cell repertoires in COVID-19. Study-level information: PBMCs, B-cell-depleted T cells, or T cells provided the cDNA or gDNA that made up the material.

The CDR3 covers 14 residues. Germline V gene sequence: CDR1 SQVTM, CDR2 ANQGSEA. The ends were cut back, 5 bases at V and 4 bases at J, with 15 bases in the middle. The sequenced sample consisted of peripheral blood. The chain is built from TRBV29-1 and TRBJ2-1; a weak D match, TRBD2 (5 bases). This TCR was recovered from a man aged 45 to 65 with active or convalescent COVID-19. DNA for the CDR3: TGCAGCGTTTCTGAAAGGGAGAATTACAATGAGCAGTTCTTC. This sequence encodes CSVSERENYNEQFF.